This T cell receptor beta chain was documented in a study of CD8+CD57+ T cells in acquired aplastic anemia. V was trimmed by 4 bases and J by 4 bases, leaving 13 bases between them. The CDR3 loop spans 13 amino acids. Germline CDR1 and CDR2: SQVTM and ANQGSEA. Investigators profiled TCR beta VDJ and CDR3 from genomic DNA template. TCRdb ran MiXCR on the reads and lists one entry per CDR3 protein. This sample has about 190,000 distinct CDR3 sequences, with less than 65% found just once. The gene calls are TRBV29-1 and TRBJ1-2; weak D call: TRBD1 (6 bases). Sequences were obtained from sorted CD4+, CD8+, or CD8+CD57+ T cells (not recorded which) from PBMCs. The sequence was collected from a human donor with severe aplastic anemia or a healthy control (not recorded which). The CDR3 spells CSVVSRGGYGYTF. The CDR3 bases are TGCAGCGTTGTGTCCAGGGGAGGCTATGGCTACACCTTC.